A selection of T cell receptor beta chains follows, all from one sample in a study of shared clonotypes between healthy human individuals. Profiling relied on immunoSEQ multiplex PCR, and the TCRdb table lists in-frame clones only, not all of them. The sample yields 1 million to 1.2 million clones, approximately 75% seen once. The sequenced sample was memory CD4+ T cells from PBMCs. These receptors were taken from a man aged 18 to 29 in good health. Some clones in this sample may be carry-over from other donors' samples. The CDR3 runs from the conserved cysteine through the conserved F or W. A D gene is named only where the DNA matches it firmly. A clone size is listed for some rows: how often the clone was seen (once, few, many), or a class if it is expanded.

d_call j_call clone_size v_call cdr3_nt cdr3_aa
NA TRBJ2-5 NA TRBV9 TGTGCCAGCAGCGAAGGGGGGGCACAAGAGACCCAGTACTTC CASSEGGAQETQYF
TRBD2 TRBJ2-5 NA TRBV7-9 TGTGCCAGCAGCTTACTGACTCCTAGCGGGAGGGCGGAGACCCAGTACTTC CASSLLTPSGRAETQYF
TRBD1 TRBJ1-3 NA TRBV6-5 TGTGCCAGCAGTTCGGGACAGTTCGCGAGCACCATATATTTT CASSSGQFASTIYF
NA TRBJ1-5 NA TRBV19 TGTGCCAGTTCTCCTACAGGGACCTATCAGCCCCAGCATTTT CASSPTGTYQPQHF
NA TRBJ2-1 NA TRBV29-1 TGCAGCGGTGAAGGCTGGGTTGGGGGCGATGAGCAGTTCTTC CSGEGWVGGDEQFF
NA TRBJ1-2 NA TRBV27 TGTGCCAGCAGTCGGGCGGGGGGATGGGATGGCTACACCTTC CASSRAGGWDGYTF
NA TRBJ1-4 once TRBV2 TGTGCCAGCAGCACCCAGACCCTTAATGAAAAACTGTTTTTT CASSTQTLNEKLFF
NA TRBJ2-1 NA TRBV4-1 TGCGCCAGCAGCCAAGCCGAAGGGGACCCCTACAATGAGCAGTTCTTC CASSQAEGDPYNEQFF
TRBD1 TRBJ1-1 NA TRBV28 TGTGCCAGCAGTTTTCTCGGGACAGAGAACACTGAAGCTTTCTTT CASSFLGTENTEAFF
TRBD2 TRBJ2-3 NA TRBV7-8 TGTGCCAGCAGACGACTAGCGGGAGCAGATACGCAGTATTTT CASRRLAGADTQYF
NA TRBJ2-1 NA TRBV30 TGTGCCTGGAGTGTACGGACAATTGTGGGACATGAGCAGTTCTTC CAWSVRTIVGHEQFF
NA TRBJ1-4 NA TRBV4-3 TGCGCCAGCAGTACAGAACTGAATGAAAAACTGTTTTTT CASSTELNEKLFF
TRBD2 TRBJ2-3 NA TRBV14 TGTGCCAGCAGCCATCTAGCGGCTACCCGCACAGATACGCAGTATTTT CASSHLAATRTDTQYF
NA TRBJ1-5 NA TRBV10-1 TGCGCCAGCACTTCGCGTTGGGGGCTGGACAATCAGCCCCAGCATTTT CASTSRWGLDNQPQHF
NA TRBJ2-4 few TRBV28 TGTGCCACGCGTATGAAAAACATTCAGTACTTC CATRMKNIQYF
NA TRBJ2-7 once TRBV11-1 TGTGCCAGCAGCTTATTCGCTAGCGTCTCCTACGAGCAGTACTTC CASSLFASVSYEQYF
NA TRBJ2-3 NA TRBV7-9 TGTGCCAGCAGCTTAGACGGCAGCCTGGGGCTCACAGATACGCAGTATTTT CASSLDGSLGLTDTQYF
NA TRBJ1-2 NA TRBV6-6 TGTGCCAGCAGTAACCTACAGGAAGCTAACTATGGCTACACCTTC CASSNLQEANYGYTF
TRBD1 TRBJ2-6 NA TRBV5-1 TGCGCCAGCAGCTTGCGGTCGTCGCTGGGACAGGGTTTGGGTGGGGCCAACGCCCTGACTTTC CASSLRSSLGQGLGGANALTF
TRBD1 TRBJ1-5 NA TRBV5-4 TGTGCCAGCAGACCATTGACAGGGAGGAGCAATCAGCCCCAGCATTTT CASRPLTGRSNQPQHF
TRBD1 TRBJ2-1 once TRBV7-9 TGTGCCAGCAAAACAGGGGCCTACAATGAGCAGTTCTTC CASKTGAYNEQFF
NA TRBJ2-7 NA TRBV28 TGTGCCAGCACACCCGGACGGTGGACGAGCTCCTACGAGCAGTACTTC CASTPGRWTSSYEQYF
TRBD2 TRBJ2-1 NA TRBV29-1 TGCAGCGTTGTAGGCCAGACCAGCGGGAGGGCCTGGCAGTTCTTC CSVVGQTSGRAWQFF
NA TRBJ2-7 NA TRBV5-8 TGTGCCAGCAGCTTGGGTCAGGGGAGGGAGCAGTACTTC CASSLGQGREQYF
TRBD2 TRBJ2-3 few TRBV7-2 TGTGCCAGCAGCCTGCTGGGACTAGCGGTCACAGATACGCAGTATTTT CASSLLGLAVTDTQYF
TRBD1 TRBJ1-1 NA TRBV7-2 TGTGCCAGCAGCCTTCGGACAGGGAAAACTTTCTTT CASSLRTGKTFF
NA TRBJ2-3 NA TRBV6-1 TGTGCCAGCAGCGGAGAGGGGGGCTATACGCAGTATTTT CASSGEGGYTQYF
TRBD2 TRBJ2-1 NA TRBV19 TGTGCCAGTAGTTTCCCGGGACTAGCGGGCGGCAATGAGCAGTTCTTC CASSFPGLAGGNEQFF
NA TRBJ1-1 NA TRBV21-1 TGTGCCAGCAGCAAAGAAGCTAGGTCGGCGCCGAACACTGAAGCTTTCTTT CASSKEARSAPNTEAFF
NA TRBJ2-2 few TRBV9 TGTGCCAGCAGCGTCACAGGATCCCTCCTGAACACCGGGGAGCTGTTTTTT CASSVTGSLLNTGELFF
TRBD1 TRBJ2-1 NA TRBV19 TGTGCCAGTAGACGACAGGGATCCTACAATGAGCAGTTCTTC CASRRQGSYNEQFF
NA TRBJ2-1 NA TRBV27 TGTGCCAGCAGCTTGGAGCTTTCCTACAATGAGCAGTTCTTC CASSLELSYNEQFF
TRBD2 TRBJ2-3 NA TRBV27 TGTGCCAGCAGTGAAGGAGGGACTAGCGGGAGGGGAACGCAGTATTTT CASSEGGTSGRGTQYF
TRBD1 TRBJ1-1 NA TRBV30 TGTGCCTGGAGTGTACGACAGGGTTTGAACACTGAAGCTTTCTTT CAWSVRQGLNTEAFF
TRBD1 TRBJ1-2 NA TRBV19 TGTGCCAGTAGTCCCCCTCCCGGGACAGGGGACTTTGGCTACACCTTC CASSPPPGTGDFGYTF
TRBD2 TRBJ2-3 NA TRBV6-5 TGTGCCAGCAGTAAGACTAGCGATACGCAGTATTTT CASSKTSDTQYF
NA TRBJ2-1 NA TRBV6-1 TGTGCCAGCGAAGGAGCGGGCGGCGGGAATGAGCAGTTCTTC CASEGAGGGNEQFF
NA TRBJ2-7 NA TRBV18 TGTGCCAGCTCACGCGAGGTCTCCTACGAGCAGTACTTC CASSREVSYEQYF
NA TRBJ2-7 NA TRBV18 TGTGCCAGCTCACCACCGAGGTCAGGGTTCTACGAGCAGTACTTC CASSPPRSGFYEQYF
NA TRBJ1-4 NA TRBV27 TGTGCCAGCAGTCCTGTGGGGGCGTTGGAAAAACTGTTTTTT CASSPVGALEKLFF
NA TRBJ2-1 NA TRBV5-6 TGTGCCAGCAGCTTGGCGGGGCGATTTGGGAGTGAGCAGTTCTTC CASSLAGRFGSEQFF
NA TRBJ2-7 NA TRBV5-4 TGTGCCAGCAGCTTGGAGGGATCCTACGAGCAGTACTTC CASSLEGSYEQYF
NA TRBJ2-7 NA TRBV28 TGTGCCAGCAGTCGATCCTACGAGCAGTACTTC CASSRSYEQYF
NA TRBJ2-7 NA TRBV21-1 TGTGCCAGCAGCTCATTTTCCGACAGGGCCTACGAGCAGTACTTC CASSSFSDRAYEQYF
NA TRBJ2-2 NA TRBV19 TGTGCCAGTAGTGAACAGGTCGGGGAGCTGTTTTTT CASSEQVGELFF